Following are 23 T cell receptor beta chains from one sample sequenced in a study of blood T cells in healthy people across ages. It was with a sample-barcoded 5' primer and a J-beta primer mix that a second PCR of roughly 6 to 11 cycles was run. TCRdb reanalysed the 5' RACE reads using MiXCR and keeps one entry per CDR3 protein. The table lists roughly 800,000 distinct CDR3 sequences, nearly 60% of them singletons. The material sequenced was blood. Every receptor here comes from a man aged 25-40 years in good health.

This chain joins TRBV20-1 and TRBJ2-1, with unresolved D. Germline CDR1 is DFQATT and CDR2 is SNEGSKA (reference sequence). This CDR3 spans 10 amino acids. Trimming took off 3 bases at V and 8 bases at J, with 5 bases between the two ends. CDR3 bases: TGCAGTGCTAGGGATGATGAGCAGTTCTTC. Translating gives CSARDDEQFF.

The chain links TRBV7-8 to TRBJ2-1; 14 bases fit TRBD2. The J segment lost 12 bases and the V segment lost 2 bases, leaving 9 bases of the junction unmatched. The germline CDR1 and CDR2 sequences are SGHVS and FQNEAQ. CDR3 size: 16 residues. The CDR3 is CASSLTGLAGVGAQFF. CDR3 in DNA: TGTGCCAGCAGCTTAACGGGACTAGCGGGAGTAGGCGCGCAGTTCTTC.

This clonotype appeared once. The chain is built from TRBV6-2 or TRBV6-3 and TRBJ2-1; D not certain. This CDR3 region has 11 residues. CDR1 and CDR2 (germline): MNHEY, SVGEGT. The V end was cut by 5 bases, the J end by 9 bases, with 8 bases between. The CDR3 bases are TGTGCCAGCAGTCTAACTGTTGAGCAGTTCTTC. Encoded protein: CASSLTVEQFF.

V is TRBV3-1 and J is TRBJ2-1; 15 nucleotides agree with TRBD2. This CDR3 has 16 residues. Germline CDR1 LGHDT, CDR2 YNNKEL (reference sequence). V lost 1 base to trimming and J lost 12 bases; unmatched junction nucleotides: 7. CDR3 sequence: CASSQAPGLAGGMQFF. For the CDR3, the DNA is TGTGCCAGCAGCCAAGCCCCCGGACTAGCGGGGGGGATGCAGTTCTTC.

About this clonotype itself: The junction departs from germline at one end; a sequencing error may be responsible. The chain combines TRBV12-3 or TRBV12-4 with TRBJ2-3; D is uncertain. This CDR3 region has 11 residues. Here the CDR3 DNA reads TGTGCCAGCGCCAGAACAGATGCGCAGTATTTT. Translated: CASARTDAQYF.

The CDR3 DNA sequence: TGTGCCAGCAGTTTAAGTGCTTCAGGAAACTATGGCTACACCTTC. Protein: CASSLSASGNYGYTF. This rearrangement joins TRBV27 to TRBJ1-2; D not resolved. V lost 2 bases and J lost 2, with 12 bases in between. This CDR3 has 15 amino acids. Germline V gene lookup returns CDR1 MNHEY and CDR2 SMNVEV (reference sequence).

This rearrangement joins TRBV10-3 to TRBJ2-4; 11 bases map to TRBD2. The J call may not be correct, given that the DNA end is closer to TRBJ2-5. In germline, CDR1 is ENHRY, CDR2 SYGVKD. CDR3 length equals 14 residues. Here the CDR3 DNA reads TGTGCCATCAGTGAGCCTAGCGGGGGGGAGACCCAGTACTTC. It translates to CAISEPSGGETQYF.

A word on this clonotype: Possible read error: a much larger clone is one base away. The chain links TRBV29-1 to TRBJ2-7; 8 bases map to TRBD2. The CDR3 totals 14 residues. J lost 3 bases, V lost 6 bases, and 10 bases had no gene match. In germline, CDR1 is SQVTM, CDR2 ANQGSEA. The CDR3 reads CSVAKVTSGYEQYF. CDR3 DNA sequence: TGCAGCGTGGCCAAGGTTACTAGCGGCTACGAGCAGTACTTC.

The chain employs TRBV4-1 and TRBJ2-3; TRBD2 matches 8 bases. Trimming took 1 base from V and 0 from J; bases not matched to a gene: 6. CDR1 and CDR2 (germline): MGHRA, YSYEKL. This CDR3 region has 17 residues. CDR3 coding DNA: TGCGCCAGCAGCCAAGGCACTAGCGGTACTAGCACAGATACGCAGTATTTT. Encoded protein: CASSQGTSGTSTDTQYF.

The chain has TRBV28 and TRBJ2-3; D gene ambiguous. CDR1 is MDHEN, CDR2 SYDVKM, per germline. V lost 4 bases and J 0 bases, leaving 20 bases between the germline ends. The CDR3 extends over 18 amino acids. In nucleotides, the CDR3 is TGTGCCAGCAGTTCGCGAAGACAACTCCAATTTAGCACAGATACGCAGTATTTT. Translated: CASSSRRQLQFSTDTQYF. Combining the CDR3 with reference TRBV28 and TRBJ2-3 gives the whole variable domain DVKVTQSSRYLVKRTGEKVFLECVQDMDHENMFWYRQDPGLGLRLIYFSYDVKMKEKGDIPEGYSVSREKKERFSLILESASTNQTSMYLCASSSRRQLQFSTDTQYFGPGTRLTVL.

The CDR3 protein is CASSALTWGEQFF. The CDR3 nucleotides are TGTGCCAGCAGCGCGCTGACATGGGGCGAGCAGTTCTTC. J is TRBJ2-1 and V is TRBV7-2, with D perhaps TRBD1 (5 bases). Germline CDR1 and CDR2: SGHTA and FQGNSA. Trimming took 5 bases from V and 10 from J, leaving 15 bases between them. This CDR3 spans 13 amino acids.

In DNA, the CDR3 is TGCAGTGCCCCGGCGGTGGGAAATGAGCAGTTCTTC. It specifies CSAPAVGNEQFF. The gene calls are TRBV20-1 and TRBJ2-1; D ambiguous. The germline gives CDR1 DFQATT, CDR2 SNEGSKA (reference sequence). Trimming took 6 bases from V and 7 from J, leaving 13 bases between them. This CDR3 is built from 12 residues.

CDR3 DNA: TGTGCCAGCTCGGGTTCAGGAGAGTTTAGAAGCTACGAGCAGTACTTC. Protein sequence: CASSGSGEFRSYEQYF. This chain uses TRBV2 with TRBJ2-7, with unresolved D. The CDR3 extends over 16 amino acids. Germline values: CDR1 SNHLY, CDR2 FYNNEI. Trimming shortened V by 8 bases and J by 3 bases, and 23 bases separated the two germline ends.

This clonotype has a handful of counts. The V call is TRBV7-2, the J call TRBJ1-2; TRBD1 is a possible D gene (5 bases). Germline assignment: CDR1 SGHTA and CDR2 FQGNSA. Trimming left V 5 bases short and J 8 bases short, with 21 bases between. CDR3 length: 15 residues. CDR3: CASSPHAGQGGGYTF. CDR3 bases: TGTGCCAGCAGCCCCCATGCGGGGCAGGGAGGGGGCTACACCTTC.

The V gene is TRBV5-1, the J gene TRBJ1-1, with D possibly matching TRBD1 (6 bases). Germline V gene lookup returns CDR1 SGHRS and CDR2 YFSETQ. The CDR3 is 16 amino acids. The V end was cut by 0 bases, the J end by 0 bases, with 12 bases between. Here the CDR3 reads CASSLVPGGMNTEAFF. DNA for the CDR3: TGCGCCAGCAGCTTGGTTCCCGGGGGCATGAACACTGAAGCTTTCTTT.

This chain uses TRBV12-3 or TRBV12-4 with TRBJ2-7; 8 nucleotides agree with TRBD2. V lost 5 bases to trimming and J lost 1 base; unmatched junction nucleotides: 7. The CDR3 runs to 15 residues. The CDR3 protein is CASSPSGSGSYEQYF. The CDR3, as DNA: TGTGCCAGCAGTCCCAGCGGGAGTGGGTCCTACGAGCAGTACTTC.

This sequence joins TRBV4-2 and TRBJ2-3, with TRBD1 identical over 7 bases. Germline-derived CDR1 and CDR2 are LGHNA and YNFKEQ. The CDR3 is 16 amino acids. Trimming took 3 bases from V and 0 from J; bases not matched to a gene: 6. The CDR3 DNA reads as TGTGCCAGCAGCCATTTGGGGGACAGTAGCACAGATACGCAGTATTTT. Its protein product is CASSHLGDSSTDTQYF.

The chain links TRBV7-6 to TRBJ1-1; no clear D. In germline, CDR1 is SGHVS, CDR2 FNYEAQ. V was clipped by 5 bases and J by 3 bases, with 13 bases between them. This CDR3 has 14 amino acids. CDR3 DNA: TGTGCCAGCAGCCCCAGTCAGTGGCACACTGAAGCTTTCTTT. Residues: CASSPSQWHTEAFF. The full variable domain, its missing parts supplied by reference TRBV7-6 and TRBJ1-1, is GAGVSQSPRYKVTKRGQDVALRCDPISGHVSLYWYRQALGQGPEFLTYFNYEAQQDKSGLPNDRFSAERPEGSISTLTIQRTEQRDSAMYRCASSPSQWHTEAFFGQGTRLTVV.

The chain has TRBV12-3 or TRBV12-4 and TRBJ2-3; D not certain. The CDR3 is 14 amino acids. The V end lost 6 bases, the J end lost 4 bases, and 14 bases lay between the germline ends. The CDR3 coding sequence is TGTGCCAGCAGCCTCCCCGGGCCGGCAGATACGCAGTATTTT. This gives the protein CASSLPGPADTQYF.

The CDR3 DNA follows: TGTGCCAGCACCCCCAACGGGGAAATAGGTGGCTACACCTTC. This translates into CASTPNGEIGGYTF. This chain connects TRBV12-3 or TRBV12-4 to TRBJ1-2, with D uncertain. This CDR3 is 14 amino acids long. Trimming shortened V by 7 bases and J by 7 bases, and 19 bases separated the two germline ends.

The chain joins TRBV10-3 to TRBJ2-3; D is unclear. CDR1 and CDR2 from the germline V gene are ENHRY and SYGVKD. The CDR3 is 11 amino acids. Trimming took off 3 bases at V and 11 bases at J, with 9 bases between the two ends. CDR3 nucleotide sequence: TGTGCCATCAGTGAAGGCGCAGAGCAGTATTTT. As protein: CAISEGAEQYF.

Of note for this clonotype: This may come from a read error, since a much larger clone is one base off. The rearrangement joins TRBV29-1 to TRBJ2-2, with D unclear. Germline V gene lookup returns CDR1 SQVTM and CDR2 ANQGSEA. The germline V and J ends were trimmed by 3 bases and 1 base, with 3 bases remaining between them. The length of the CDR3 is 12 residues. DNA of the CDR3: TGCAGCGTTGAGCGGAACACCGGGGAGCTGTTTTTT. This sequence encodes CSVERNTGELFF.

This clonotype was counted ten times or more. The chain recombines TRBV20-1 with TRBJ2-6; D is ambiguous. This CDR3 spans 13 amino acids. Trimming removed 7 bases from V and 4 bases from J, with 11 bases in between. The germline V gene has CDR1 DFQATT and CDR2 SNEGSKA (reference sequence). The CDR3 loop is CSGWVPGANVLTF. In DNA form, the CDR3 reads TGCAGTGGCTGGGTGCCCGGGGCCAACGTCCTGACTTTC.